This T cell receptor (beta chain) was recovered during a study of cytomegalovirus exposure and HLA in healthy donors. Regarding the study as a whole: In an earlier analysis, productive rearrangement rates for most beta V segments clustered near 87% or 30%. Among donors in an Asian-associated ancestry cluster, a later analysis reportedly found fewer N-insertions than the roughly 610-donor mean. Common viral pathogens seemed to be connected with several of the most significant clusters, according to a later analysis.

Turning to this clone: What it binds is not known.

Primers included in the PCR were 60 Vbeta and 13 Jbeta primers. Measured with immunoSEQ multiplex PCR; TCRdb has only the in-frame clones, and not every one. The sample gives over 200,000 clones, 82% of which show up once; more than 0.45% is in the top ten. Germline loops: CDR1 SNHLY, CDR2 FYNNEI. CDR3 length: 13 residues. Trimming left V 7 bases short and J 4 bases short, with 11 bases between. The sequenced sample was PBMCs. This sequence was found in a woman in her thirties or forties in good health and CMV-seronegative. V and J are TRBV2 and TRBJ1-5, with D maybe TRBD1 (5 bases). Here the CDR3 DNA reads TGTGCCAGCACCCTTCAGGGTAATCAGCCCCAGCATTTT. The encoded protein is CASTLQGNQPQHF.